Listed here are 3 T cell receptor beta chains from one sample, sequenced in a study of neurological immune-mediated disorders (dated by TCRdb to about 2019). The method behind the library was 5' RACE. The sequencing machine was an Illumina HiSeq 2500. TCRdb reworked the public reads: Q25 trimming with fastp, MiXCR clone assembly, productive beta chains retained. Rows matching on CDR3 protein sequence are summarized as one entry with the most common DNA and genes. This sample is represented by 30,000 to 40,000 distinct CDR3 sequences; 3% to 4.5% of them were singletons. The ten most abundant clones make up 2% to 2.5% of the sample. The sample was PBMCs. All receptors derive from a man under 40 with multiple sclerosis.

This chain connects TRBV20-1 to TRBJ2-2; no clear D gene. V shed 6 bases and J shed 4 bases, with 12 bases lying between them. Germline-derived CDR1 and CDR2 are DFQATT and SNEGSKA (reference sequence). The CDR3 is 13 residues long. The CDR3 loop is CSAADWSTGELFF. CDR3 DNA: TGCAGTGCCGCCGACTGGAGCACCGGGGAGCTGTTTTTT.

This clonotype was found many times. This chain uses TRBV12-3 or TRBV12-4 with TRBJ2-1, with 7 bases that match TRBD2. V shed 8 bases and J 5 bases; nucleotides not matched to a gene: 12. The CDR3 sequence is 15 residues long. In DNA form, the CDR3 reads TGTGCCAGCCGGCAGGAGCGGGGACCCAACAATGAGCAGTTCTTC. Translated, it gives CASRQERGPNNEQFF.

This clonotype has ten or more counts. The chain uses TRBV7-6 and TRBJ2-1; 10 bases fit TRBD2. Trimming cost V 5 bases and J 3 bases; bases outside gene matches: 4. Per the germline V gene, CDR1 is SGHVS and CDR2 is FNYEAQ. This CDR3 contains 15 residues. This chain's CDR3 is CASSKRTSGYNEQFF. The CDR3 DNA sequence: TGTGCCAGCAGCAAAAGGACTAGCGGCTACAATGAGCAGTTCTTC.